A selection of T cell receptor beta chains follows, all from one sample in a study of cytomegalovirus exposure and HLA in healthy donors. Here immunoSEQ multiplex PCR was the method, and the copy in TCRdb shows in-frame clones only, minus some. Here the sample spans about 160,000 clones, 60% to 80% being singletons. The specimen sequenced was PBMCs. Receptors were obtained from a woman between 40 and 50 years old in good health and CMV-seropositive. CDR3s include the opening cysteine and the closing phenylalanine or tryptophan. A D gene is named only where the DNA matches it firmly. Some rows mark clone size as missing; the rest say once, few, many or name a class of expanded clone.

NA,NA,TRBJ1-1,11,TRBV2,CASSYDTEAFF,TGTGCCAGCTCCTATGACACTGAAGCTTTCTTT
NA,NA,TRBJ2-3,14,TRBV12-5,CASGLSPGTDTQYF,TGTGCTAGTGGTTTGAGTCCGGGAACAGATACGCAGTATTTT
NA,NA,TRBJ2-5,15,TRBV5-1,CASSLMGGAQGTQYF,TGCGCCAGCAGCTTGATGGGGGGAGCTCAAGGGACCCAGTACTTC
NA,TRBD1,TRBJ2-6,17,TRBV5-1,CASSARGSSSGANVLTF,TGCGCCAGCAGTGCCAGGGGGAGTTCCTCTGGGGCCAACGTCCTGACTTTC
NA,TRBD1,TRBJ1-4,13,TRBV6-6,CASSGGIPEKLFF,TGTGCCAGCTCAGGGGGAATCCCTGAAAAACTGTTTTTT
few,NA,TRBJ2-2,16,TRBV7-2,CASSPRTGTNTGELFF,TGTGCCAGCAGCCCCCGTACGGGAACGAACACCGGGGAGCTGTTTTTT
NA,NA,TRBJ1-2,14,TRBV5-4,CASSLAQGRGGYTF,TGTGCCAGCAGCTTAGCCCAGGGGAGAGGCGGCTACACCTTC
NA,TRBD1,TRBJ1-3,18,TRBV5-1,CASSDITGGAGSGNTIYF,TGCGCCAGCAGCGATATCACAGGGGGCGCAGGGTCTGGAAACACCATATATTTT
NA,NA,TRBJ2-7,14,TRBV19,CASSTLTATYEQYF,TGTGCCAGTAGTACCCTGACAGCTACCTACGAGCAGTACTTC
NA,TRBD1,TRBJ1-2,14,TRBV18,CASSPSQGAEGYTF,TGTGCCAGCTCACCGTCGCAGGGGGCGGAGGGCTACACCTTC
NA,NA,TRBJ1-1,12,TRBV30,CAWSEGGGSAFF,TGTGCCTGGAGTGAGGGAGGGGGGTCCGCTTTCTTT
few,NA,TRBJ1-2,14,TRBV6-5,CASSGGTAHYGYTF,TGTGCCAGCAGTGGGGGGACGGCCCACTATGGCTACACCTTC
NA,TRBD1,TRBJ1-5,17,TRBV6-1,CASSAGDRSYSNQPQHF,TGTGCCAGCAGTGCCGGGGACAGGAGCTATAGCAATCAGCCCCAGCATTTT
NA,TRBD1,TRBJ2-7,14,TRBV30,CAWSRTGLSYEQYF,TGTGCCTGGAGTCGGACAGGACTCTCCTACGAGCAGTACTTC
NA,NA,TRBJ1-3,18,TRBV9,CASSVDTVLGTGDYTIYF,TGTGCCAGCAGCGTAGACACCGTCCTGGGGACCGGGGACTACACCATATATTTT
few,NA,TRBJ1-1,13,TRBV6-1,CASSEHINTEAFF,TGTGCCAGCAGTGAACACATAAACACTGAAGCTTTCTTT
NA,TRBD2,TRBJ2-7,15,TRBV18,CASSPPASGGYEQYF,TGTGCCAGCTCACCACCGGCTAGCGGGGGCTACGAGCAGTACTTC
NA,TRBD1,TRBJ2-4,14,TRBV5-6,CASSIGDRGNIQYF,TGTGCCAGCAGCATAGGGGACAGGGGGAACATTCAGTACTTC
NA,NA,TRBJ1-2,14,TRBV5-1,CASSLDPGSYGYTF,TGCGCCAGCAGCTTGGATCCGGGAAGCTATGGCTACACCTTC
NA,NA,TRBJ1-4,16,TRBV4-3,CASSQDWQSTNEKLFF,TGCGCCAGCAGCCAGGACTGGCAGTCAACTAATGAAAAACTGTTTTTT
few,NA,TRBJ1-4,13,TRBV28,CASSLPGGEKLFF,TGTGCCAGCAGTTTACCCGGGGGTGAAAAACTGTTTTTT
NA,TRBD1,TRBJ1-2,14,TRBV6-1,CASSSQGQNYGYTF,TGTGCCAGCAGTTCCCAGGGACAGAACTATGGCTACACCTTC
NA,TRBD2,TRBJ2-5,16,TRBV19,CASSFSLGSGGETQYF,TGTGCCAGTAGTTTCTCCCTTGGTAGCGGGGGAGAGACCCAGTACTTC
once,TRBD1,TRBJ2-7,15,TRBV18,CASSPGTVSSYEQYF,TGTGCCAGCTCACCAGGGACAGTCTCTTCCTACGAGCAGTACTTC
NA,NA,TRBJ2-7,15,TRBV6-1,CASSSSRDMSYEQYF,TGTGCCAGCAGTTCATCACGGGACATGTCCTACGAGCAGTACTTC
NA,NA,TRBJ2-5,13,TRBV29-1,CSVEQQTRESQYF,TGCAGCGTTGAACAGCAGACGAGGGAGTCCCAGTACTTC
few,NA,TRBJ2-2,16,TRBV4-1,CASSRRGWPNTGELFF,TGCGCCAGCAGCCGCAGGGGCTGGCCGAACACCGGGGAGCTGTTTTTT
NA,NA,TRBJ1-1,16,TRBV19,CASSIAGWAPNTEAFF,TGTGCCAGTAGTATAGCTGGGTGGGCCCCGAACACTGAAGCTTTCTTT
NA,NA,TRBJ2-1,16,TRBV5-6,CASSLEVSIPLNEQFF,TGTGCCAGCAGCTTGGAAGTTTCTATACCCCTCAATGAGCAGTTCTTC
once,NA,TRBJ1-1,13,TRBV5-4,CASSFQGGAEAFF,TGTGCCAGCAGCTTCCAGGGAGGGGCTGAAGCTTTCTTT
NA,NA,TRBJ2-3,12,TRBV12-5,CASGYDSNTQYF,TGTGCTAGTGGCTACGACTCAAATACGCAGTATTTT
NA,NA,TRBJ1-5,16,TRBV18,CASSPPGSGDNQPQHF,TGTGCCAGCTCACCACCGGGCTCCGGGGACAATCAGCCCCAGCATTTT
NA,TRBD1,TRBJ1-2,11,TRBV30,CAWGRDRGSTF,TGTGCCTGGGGCCGGGACAGGGGATCGACCTTC
NA,TRBD2,TRBJ2-1,17,TRBV12-5,CASGLGGTSASYNEQFF,TGTGCTAGTGGCTTGGGGGGGACTAGCGCCTCCTACAATGAGCAGTTCTTC
NA,NA,TRBJ2-5,11,TRBV7-2,CASSPRETQYF,TGTGCCAGCAGCCCCCGGGAGACCCAGTACTTC
NA,NA,TRBJ2-5,18,TRBV21-1,CASSKVRRQGAIQETQYF,TGTGCCAGCAGCAAAGTAAGAAGACAGGGGGCAATCCAAGAGACCCAGTACTTC
NA,TRBD1,TRBJ1-2,14,TRBV6-1,CASSEGRGSYGYTF,TGTGCCAGCAGTGAAGGCAGGGGGTCCTATGGCTACACCTTC
NA,TRBD2,TRBJ2-5,17,TRBV9,CASSVGGLAGGQETQYF,TGTGCCAGCAGCGTAGGGGGACTAGCGGGAGGCCAAGAGACCCAGTACTTC
NA,TRBD1,TRBJ1-1,17,TRBV5-4,CASSPTGTGGFHTEAFF,TGTGCCAGCAGCCCCACCGGGACAGGGGGCTTTCACACTGAAGCTTTCTTT
NA,NA,TRBJ1-1,13,TRBV6-6,CASSPQGHTEAFF,TGTGCCAGCAGTCCCCAGGGGCACACTGAAGCTTTCTTT
NA,TRBD2,TRBJ2-1,17,TRBV7-2,CASSFRLAEPSYNEQFF,TGTGCCAGCAGCTTCAGACTAGCGGAGCCCTCCTACAATGAGCAGTTCTTC
NA,NA,TRBJ2-7,13,TRBV27,CASSLGPNSEQYF,TGTGCCAGCAGTTTAGGGCCCAACTCCGAGCAGTACTTC
NA,NA,TRBJ1-1,14,TRBV5-5,CASSPPAGRSEAFF,TGTGCCAGCAGCCCACCAGCAGGGCGAAGTGAAGCTTTCTTT
NA,NA,TRBJ2-1,12,TRBV4-3,CSAGSSYNEQFF,TGCTCGGCGGGGAGCTCCTACAATGAGCAGTTCTTC
NA,NA,TRBJ2-5,14,TRBV18,CASSLYRAGETQYF,TGTGCCAGCTCACTTTACAGGGCTGGGGAGACCCAGTACTTC
NA,NA,TRBJ1-6,15,TRBV5-4,CASSLAGGNNSPLHF,TGTGCCAGCAGCTTGGCGGGGGGAAATAATTCACCCCTCCACTTT
NA,NA,TRBJ1-4,17,TRBV30,CAWSVLLGDATNEKLFF,TGTGCCTGGAGTGTATTGTTAGGGGATGCAACTAATGAAAAACTGTTTTTT
NA,NA,TRBJ2-5,14,TRBV7-6,CASSPTTGKETQYF,TGTGCCAGCAGCCCTACAACGGGGAAAGAGACCCAGTACTTC
NA,TRBD2,TRBJ2-1,13,TRBV2,CASSEGEGIQQFF,TGTGCCAGCAGTGAGGGGGAGGGGATCCAGCAGTTCTTC
NA,TRBD2,TRBJ2-3,15,TRBV11-3,CASSPGTSGTDTQYF,TGTGCCAGCAGCCCAGGGACTAGCGGCACAGATACGCAGTATTTT
NA,TRBD1,TRBJ2-5,14,TRBV25-1,CASAQGAPQETQYF,TGTGCCAGTGCGCAGGGGGCCCCTCAAGAGACCCAGTACTTC
NA,NA,TRBJ2-1,14,TRBV19,CASSIDRGGTEQFF,TGTGCCAGTAGTATAGACAGGGGAGGGACTGAGCAGTTCTTC
NA,TRBD1,TRBJ1-2,16,TRBV7-2,CASSPVRTGSYYGYTF,TGTGCCAGCAGCCCGGTTCGGACAGGGAGCTATTATGGCTACACCTTC
NA,NA,TRBJ1-6,14,TRBV9,CASSVSTNNSPLHF,TGTGCCAGCAGCGTATCTACTAATAATTCACCCCTCCACTTT
NA,TRBD1,TRBJ1-4,17,TRBV27,CASLNQTTGEGGEKLFF,TGTGCCAGCCTCAATCAAACGACAGGGGAGGGGGGTGAAAAACTGTTTTTT
NA,NA,TRBJ2-5,17,TRBV4-3,CASSQELGGGTRETQYF,TGCGCCAGCAGCCAAGAACTCGGGGGAGGGACACGAGAGACCCAGTACTTC
NA,TRBD1,TRBJ2-4,14,TRBV6-5,CASSYGSGTDIQYF,TGTGCCAGCAGTTACGGATCAGGGACAGACATTCAGTACTTC
NA,NA,TRBJ1-2,12,TRBV7-8,CASSPNSYGYTF,TGTGCCAGCAGCCCCAACAGTTATGGCTACACCTTC
NA,TRBD1,TRBJ1-1,15,TRBV10-2,CASSESSRGVWEAFF,TGCGCCAGCAGTGAGTCGAGCAGGGGGGTTTGGGAAGCTTTCTTT